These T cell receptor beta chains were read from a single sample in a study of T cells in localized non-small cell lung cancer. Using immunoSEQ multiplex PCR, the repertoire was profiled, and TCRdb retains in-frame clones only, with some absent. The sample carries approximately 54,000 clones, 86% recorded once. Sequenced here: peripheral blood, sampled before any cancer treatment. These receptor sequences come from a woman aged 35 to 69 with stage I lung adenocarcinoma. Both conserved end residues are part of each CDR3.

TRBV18 CASSPLGPGVYEQYF
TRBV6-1 CASSVRGFYEQYF
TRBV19 CASSVPGQNTGELFF
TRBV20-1 CSAIWADTQYF
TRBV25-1 CASSGTGRGNTIYF
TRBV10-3 CAIRETSGQASGYTF
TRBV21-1 CASSRSRVCEQYF
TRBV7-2 CASSLVGGGYNEQFF
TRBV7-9 CASSERAPTGAPEQYF
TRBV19 CASARVLNTEAFF
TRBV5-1 CASSFSTDTQYF